This TCR beta chain was recovered during a study of a mutant IDH1 vaccine in newly diagnosed glioma. The wider study: Former treatment meant radiotherapy, temozolomide, or both; the majority had gotten both. Overall study findings and caveats: Vaccination induced immune responses in about 92% of patients.

Indicated time point: week 5, during vaccination. Vaccination comprised doses that each held 300 ug of mutant IDH1 20-mer peptide, plus topical imiquimod. The data were produced by immunoSEQ multiplex PCR, yet TCRdb's version contains in-frame clones alone and is incomplete. The data hold 50,000 to 65,000 clones, with about 81% observed a single time. Remarks on this clone: The antigen remains undetermined.

The V gene lost 6 bases and the J gene lost 8 bases, with 14 bases spanning the gap. Germline CDR1 is MDHEN and CDR2 is SYDVKM. CDR3 length: 13 amino acids. The V and J genes are TRBV28 and TRBJ2-1, with D possibly being TRBD2 (5 bases). Sequences were derived from PBMCs, sampled from a glioma patient whose treatment included an IDH1 peptide vaccine. The clonotype comes from a man aged 25 to 40 with glioma. The CDR3 region is CASSLSGIDEQFF. The CDR3 DNA follows: TGTGCCAGCAGCCTGTCGGGGATCGATGAGCAGTTCTTC. The full variable domain, its missing parts supplied by reference TRBV28 and TRBJ2-1, is DVKVTQSSRYLVKRTGEKVFLECVQDMDHENMFWYRQDPGLGLRLIYFSYDVKMKEKGDIPEGYSVSREKKERFSLILESASTNQTSMYLCASSLSGIDEQFFGPGTRLTVL.